One and the same sample provided the 16 T cell receptor beta chains below, sequenced in a study of shared clonotypes between healthy human individuals. This table comes from immunoSEQ multiplex PCR, and its TCRdb copy is limited to in-frame clones, with some not included. Seen here are about 1.5 million clones, roughly 98% observed once, and the top ten hold about 0.42%. Input material: naive CD4+ T cells sorted from blood. Subset indicated: CD45RA+ positively selected. The origin of the receptors is a young man in good health.

The chain recombines TRBV11-2 with TRBJ1-2, with no clear D. In germline, CDR1 is SGHAT, CDR2 FQNNGV. The V gene lost 3 bases and the J gene lost 4 bases, with 15 bases spanning the gap. This CDR3 has 15 residues. The DNA for the CDR3 is TGTGCCAGCAGCTTTATTCGTGGCCAATCCTATGGCTACACCTTC. It codes for CASSFIRGQSYGYTF. The variable domain in full, completed from reference TRBV11-2 and TRBJ1-2, reads EAGVAQSPRYKIIEKRQSVAFWCNPISGHATLYWYQQILGQGPKLLIQFQNNGVVDDSQLPKDRFSAERLKGVDSTLKIQPAKLEDSAVYLCASSFIRGQSYGYTFGSGTRLTVV.

J is TRBJ2-1 and V is TRBV6-5; 9 nucleotides line up with TRBD1. The V gene end was trimmed by 3 bases and the J gene end by 9 bases; junction bases not matched to a gene: 9. The CDR3 runs to 15 residues. Per germline, CDR1 MNHEY and CDR2 SVGAGI. Here the CDR3 reads CASSYMTGGRGEQFF. In nucleotides, the CDR3 is TGTGCCAGCAGTTATATGACAGGGGGTAGGGGTGAGCAGTTCTTC.

The rearrangement joins TRBV2 to TRBJ1-1; TRBD1 might be the D (6 bases). The germline V and J ends were trimmed by 6 bases and 0 bases, with 11 bases remaining between them. The CDR3 consists of 14 residues. Germline assignment: CDR1 SNHLY and CDR2 FYNNEI. The CDR3 is CASREDSLNTEAFF. The DNA of the CDR3 is TGTGCCAGCAGGGAGGACAGTCTGAACACTGAAGCTTTCTTT. The complete variable domain, with remaining parts taken from reference TRBV2 and TRBJ1-1, reads EPEVTQTPSHQVTQMGQEVILRCVPISNHLYFYWYRQILGQKVEFLVSFYNNEISEKSEIFDDQFSVERPDGSNFTLKIRSTKLEDSAMYFCASREDSLNTEAFFGQGTRLTVV.

The gene calls are TRBV7-5 and TRBJ1-2. TRBV7-5 counts as a pseudogene. The CDR3 is 15 amino acids. CDR3 sequence (DNA): TGTGCCAGAAGCTCACGAGGAGGCTCTCCCTATGGCTACACCTTC. This encodes CARSSRGGSPYGYTF.

The CDR3 reads CASSLGSSFNFYEQYF. The CDR3 nucleotides read TGCGCCAGCAGCTTAGGGTCTAGCTTTAATTTCTACGAGCAGTACTTC. This rearrangement joins TRBV5-1 to TRBJ2-7; TRBD2 might be the D (5 bases). Germline values: CDR1 SGHRS, CDR2 YFSETQ. The CDR3 extends over 16 amino acids. Trimming cost V 2 bases and J 3 bases, with 18 bases left between them.

The rearrangement joins TRBV2 to TRBJ2-2, with D perhaps TRBD1 (7 bases). The CDR3 consists of 15 residues. Trimming left V 3 bases short and J 6 bases short, with 14 bases between. Germline V gene sequence: CDR1 SNHLY, CDR2 FYNNEI. The CDR3 DNA sequence: TGTGCCAGCAGTGAGGTGACAGGGAGGCCCGGGGAGCTGTTTTTT. This codes for CASSEVTGRPGELFF.

The chain is built from TRBV11-3 and TRBJ2-1; TRBD2 matches at 8 bases. The length of the CDR3 is 16 residues. V gave up 1 base and J gave up 5 bases; unmatched junction bases: 7. Per the germline V gene, CDR1 is SGHNT and CDR2 is YENEEA. The CDR3 DNA follows: TGTGCCAGCAGCTTAGGCGGGAGGTATCCAAACAATGAGCAGTTCTTC. Protein sequence: CASSLGGRYPNNEQFF.

DNA for the CDR3: TGCAGTGTGGGGGAGCAGTACTTC. Amino acids: CSVGEQYF. The V gene is TRBV20-1, the J gene TRBJ2-7; D unresolved. CDR1 is DFQATT and CDR2 is SNEGSKA in the germline V gene (reference sequence). V dropped 7 bases and J dropped 7 bases, with 5 bases sitting between them. CDR3 size: 8 residues.

The rearrangement links TRBV4-1 to TRBJ1-1; a weak D match, TRBD1 (5 bases). The CDR3 spans 14 residues. The ends were cut back, 1 base at V and 0 bases at J, with 6 bases in the middle. CDR1 is MGHRA and CDR2 is YSYEKL in the germline V gene. The CDR3 loop reads CASSQGGLNTEAFF. CDR3 coding DNA: TGCGCCAGCAGCCAAGGGGGGTTGAACACTGAAGCTTTCTTT.

This clone was observed a single time. This chain connects TRBV7-8 to TRBJ2-5; tentatively, D is TRBD2 (5 bases). Trimming pared 6 bases from V and 2 bases from J, leaving 16 bases between. The CDR3 runs to 15 residues. CDR1 is SGHVS and CDR2 is FQNEAQ in the germline V gene. The CDR3 loop reads CASRRPGRGQETQYF. In DNA form, the CDR3 reads TGTGCCAGCAGGAGGCCAGGTCGGGGTCAAGAGACCCAGTACTTC.

The V call is TRBV6-5, the J call TRBJ1-5; D gene unclear. The CDR3 length is 14 residues. Germline V lookup: CDR1 MNHEY, CDR2 SVGAGI. Trimming removed 4 bases from V and 2 bases from J, with 9 bases in between. CDR3 amino acids: CASSSIQRNQPQHF. In DNA, the CDR3 is TGTGCCAGCAGTTCAATTCAGCGCAATCAGCCCCAGCATTTT.

Details on this clone: Additional DNA sequences in this sample encode the identical CDR3. The chain couples TRBV28 to TRBJ1-5; D is possibly TRBD1 (5 bases). V shed 3 bases and J shed 1 base, with 7 bases lying between them. The CDR3 covers 14 residues. Germline CDR1 MDHEN, CDR2 SYDVKM. This chain's CDR3 is CASSLAGSNQPQHF. The CDR3 nucleotides read TGTGCCAGCAGTTTGGCAGGGAGCAATCAGCCCCAGCATTTT.

This chain's CDR3 is CASTLGTGGQQETQYF. The CDR3 DNA reads TGTGCCAGCACCCTAGGGACAGGGGGACAGCAAGAGACCCAGTACTTC. The chain carries TRBV5-8 and TRBJ2-5; 11 positions agree with TRBD1. V shed 6 bases, J shed 2 bases, and the junction held 9 bases outside the gene matches. Germline loops: CDR1 SGHTS, CDR2 YDEGEE. There are 16 residues in the CDR3.

This rearrangement joins TRBV27 to TRBJ2-2; 7 nucleotides match TRBD1. The CDR3 extends over 15 amino acids. The germline gives CDR1 MNHEY, CDR2 SMNVEV (reference sequence). The junction had 5 bases not matched to a gene; V was cut back by 3 bases and J by 4 bases. In DNA, the CDR3 is TGTGCCAGCAGTTTCTGGCAGGGGGTCACCGGGGAGCTGTTTTTT. Translation: CASSFWQGVTGELFF.

The chain is built from TRBV18 and TRBJ2-1; 9 bases line up with TRBD2. Germline V lookup: CDR1 KGHSH, CDR2 LQKENI. The CDR3 is 14 residues long. V shed 3 bases and J 7 bases; nucleotides not matched to a gene: 4. CDR3 region: CASSPWTSVNEQFF. CDR3 bases: TGTGCCAGCTCACCCTGGACTAGCGTGAATGAGCAGTTCTTC.

This chain joins TRBV5-1 and TRBJ1-2; tentative D call: TRBD1 (5 bases). V lost 0 bases and J lost 7, with 16 bases in between. Germline V gene data show CDR1 as SGHRS and CDR2 as YFSETQ. This CDR3 region has 15 residues. DNA of the CDR3: TGCGCCAGCAGCTTGGAGGCAGGGAGTTTCGCTGGCTACACCTTC. Translation: CASSLEAGSFAGYTF.